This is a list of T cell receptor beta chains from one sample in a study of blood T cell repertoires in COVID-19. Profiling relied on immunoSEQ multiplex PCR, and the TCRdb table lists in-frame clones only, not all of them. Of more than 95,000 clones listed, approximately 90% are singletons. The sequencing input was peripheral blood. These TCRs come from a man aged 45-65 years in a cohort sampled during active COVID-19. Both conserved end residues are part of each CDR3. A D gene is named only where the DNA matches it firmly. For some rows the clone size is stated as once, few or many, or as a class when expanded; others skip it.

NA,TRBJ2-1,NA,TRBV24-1,TGTGCCACCAGTGATTTTAAGGACTTCTACAATGAGCAGTTCTTC,CATSDFKDFYNEQFF
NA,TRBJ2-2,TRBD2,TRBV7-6,TGTGCCAGCAGCACCCGGACTAGCGGGGACACCGGGGAGCTGTTTTTT,CASSTRTSGDTGELFF
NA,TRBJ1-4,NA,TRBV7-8,TGTGCCAGCAGCGGCCGCGGGGGGCTTTCAAATGAAAAACTGTTTTTT,CASSGRGGLSNEKLFF
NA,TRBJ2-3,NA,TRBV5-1,TGCGCCAGCAGCTTGGAAGGCAGGAGCACAGATACGCAGTATTTT,CASSLEGRSTDTQYF
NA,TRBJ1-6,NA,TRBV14,TGTGCCAGCAGCCATTTGGACAATGGTTCACCCCTCCACTTT,CASSHLDNGSPLHF
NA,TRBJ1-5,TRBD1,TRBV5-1,TGCGCCAGCAGCTTGGAGCCCCGGACAGGGGTACTTCTTCAGCCCCAGCATTTT,CASSLEPRTGVLLQPQHF
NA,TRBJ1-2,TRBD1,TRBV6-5,TGTGCCAGCAGGCCGACCCGGACAGGGTACGGCTACACCTTC,CASRPTRTGYGYTF
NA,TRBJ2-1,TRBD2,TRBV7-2,TGTGCCAGCAGCTCCAGCGGGACTAGCGTTAACAATGAGCAGTTCTTC,CASSSSGTSVNNEQFF
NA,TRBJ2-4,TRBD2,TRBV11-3,TGTGCCAGCAGCTTAGATCTCGGGACTAGCGGGGCCTCGGCCAAAAACATTCAGTACTTC,CASSLDLGTSGASAKNIQYF
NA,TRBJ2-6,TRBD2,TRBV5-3,TGTGCCAGAAGCCTACTAGCGGGGACCTCTGGGGCCAACGTCCTGACTTTC,CARSLLAGTSGANVLTF
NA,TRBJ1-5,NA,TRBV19,TGTGCCAGTAGGGGGGCAGCGAATCAGCCCCAGCATTTT,CASRGAANQPQHF
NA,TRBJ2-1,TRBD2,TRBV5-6,TGTGCCAGCAGCAAGGGACTACGCGGCTACAATGAGCAGTTCTTC,CASSKGLRGYNEQFF
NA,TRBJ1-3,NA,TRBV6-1,TGTGCCAGCAGTGCGGCCCACAGGGTAACTGGAAACACCATATATTTT,CASSAAHRVTGNTIYF
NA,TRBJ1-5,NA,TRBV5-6,TGTGCCAGCAGCGACGGGAGAGATCAGCCCCAGCATTTT,CASSDGRDQPQHF
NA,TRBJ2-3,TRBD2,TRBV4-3,TGCGCCAGCAGCGCCCTAGCGGGGGGCGGACCGGATACGCAGTATTTT,CASSALAGGGPDTQYF
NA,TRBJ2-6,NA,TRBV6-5,TGTGCCAGCAGTAGAACAGGGTTCGGGGCCAACGTCCTGACTTTC,CASSRTGFGANVLTF
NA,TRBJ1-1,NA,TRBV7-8,TGTGCCAGCAGCTTAGGTGGAGGGTTGGCTTTCTTT,CASSLGGGLAFF
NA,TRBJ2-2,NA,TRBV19,TGTGCCAGTAGTATAGATGGGGGCAGGGCCACCGGGGAGCTGTTTTTT,CASSIDGGRATGELFF
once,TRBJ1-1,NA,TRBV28,TGTGCCAGCAGTTTGGCCGACACTGAAGCTTTCTTT,CASSLADTEAFF
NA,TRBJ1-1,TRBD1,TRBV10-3,TGTGCCATCAGCAGAGCTCAGGGGGACACTGAAGCTTTCTTT,CAISRAQGDTEAFF
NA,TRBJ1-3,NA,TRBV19,TGTGCCAGTACTCCAGGGGTGTTGGGAAACACCATATATTTT,CASTPGVLGNTIYF
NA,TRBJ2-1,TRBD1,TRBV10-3,TGTGCCATCAGGAGCGACAGGGGGTCCTACAATGAGCAGTTCTTC,CAIRSDRGSYNEQFF
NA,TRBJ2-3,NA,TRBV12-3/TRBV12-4,TGTGCCAGCAGCCTGGGTCCAGGAGATACGCAGTATTTT,CASSLGPGDTQYF
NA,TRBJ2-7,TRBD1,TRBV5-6,TGTGCCAGCAGCTGGGACCGAGGGCAGGGGGTATACGAGCAGTACTTC,CASSWDRGQGVYEQYF
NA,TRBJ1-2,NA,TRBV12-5,TGTGCTAGTGGTTTGGGCGGTATCAGGGATGGCTACACCTTC,CASGLGGIRDGYTF
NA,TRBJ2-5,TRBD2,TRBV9,TGTGCCAGCAGCTCTACCAGCGGGGGAGAGACCCAGTACTTC,CASSSTSGGETQYF
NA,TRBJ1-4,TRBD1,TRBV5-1,TGCGCCAGCAGCTTACAGGGGACAGGCGAAAAACTGTTTTTT,CASSLQGTGEKLFF
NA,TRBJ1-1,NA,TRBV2,TGTGCCAGCACCCAACTGGACAGGAACACTGAAGCTTTCTTT,CASTQLDRNTEAFF
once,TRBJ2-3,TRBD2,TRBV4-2,TGTGCCAGCAGCCATATAGCGGGGGGCCCTAGCTCTAGCACAGATACGCAGTATTTT,CASSHIAGGPSSSTDTQYF
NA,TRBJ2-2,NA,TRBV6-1,TGTGCCAGCAGTGCACTCCACATAACAGGGCCGACCACCGGGGAGCTGTTTTTT,CASSALHITGPTTGELFF
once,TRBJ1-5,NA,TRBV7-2,TGTGCCAGCACCCCGGGAGATAGCAATCAGCCCCAGCATTTT,CASTPGDSNQPQHF
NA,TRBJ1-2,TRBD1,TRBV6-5,TGTGCCAGCAGCCCAGGGGGAGGTGGCTACACCTTC,CASSPGGGGYTF
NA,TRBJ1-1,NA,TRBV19,TGTGCCAGTAGCTTCCTTAATATAGAGGCTGAAGCTTTCTTT,CASSFLNIEAEAFF
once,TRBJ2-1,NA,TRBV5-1,TGCGCCAGCAGCTTGGAGCCGGGGGGCTCAAATGAGCAGTTCTTC,CASSLEPGGSNEQFF
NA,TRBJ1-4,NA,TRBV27,TGTGCCAGCAGTCTAGTGGGGGGTGTGACTAATGAAAAACTGTTTTTT,CASSLVGGVTNEKLFF
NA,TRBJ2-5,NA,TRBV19,TGTGCCAGTAGTGGGCCGACAGGTCTAAATCAAGAGACCCAGTACTTC,CASSGPTGLNQETQYF
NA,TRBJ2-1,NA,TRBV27,TGTGCCAGCAGTATCGCGCGGCAAAGATATAGCTCCTACAATGAGCAGTTCTTC,CASSIARQRYSSYNEQFF
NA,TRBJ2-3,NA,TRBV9,TGTGCCAGCAGCGTAGAAGAGCAGGCCGGGAATACGCAGTATTTT,CASSVEEQAGNTQYF
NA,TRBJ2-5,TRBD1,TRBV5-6,TGTGCCAGCCTACGACAGGGGAACCAAGAGACCCAGTACTTC,CASLRQGNQETQYF
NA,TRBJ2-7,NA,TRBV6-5,TGTGCCAGCAGCCTAACAGGGCTAAAGTACTTC,CASSLTGLKYF
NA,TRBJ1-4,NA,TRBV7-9,TGTGCCAGCAGCTCACGCCGGGGGGCTAATGAAAAACTGTTTTTT,CASSSRRGANEKLFF
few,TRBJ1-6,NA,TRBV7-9,TGTGCCAGCAGCTACGGGGGAGCCAAAGCGAATTCACCCCTCCACTTT,CASSYGGAKANSPLHF
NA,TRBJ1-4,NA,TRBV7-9,TGTGCCAGCACCAGTAGGGACACACTACATGAAAAACTGTTTTTT,CASTSRDTLHEKLFF
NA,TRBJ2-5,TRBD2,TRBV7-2,TGTGCCAGCTCTTGGGCGGGGGGGGAGACCCAGTACTTC,CASSWAGGETQYF
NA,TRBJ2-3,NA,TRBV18,TGTGCCAGCTCACCCTTAGGGGGGGCCACAGATACGCAGTATTTT,CASSPLGGATDTQYF
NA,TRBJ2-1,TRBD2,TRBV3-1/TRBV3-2,TGTGCCAGCAGTCCACTAGCGTCGAATGAGCAGTTCTTC,CASSPLASNEQFF
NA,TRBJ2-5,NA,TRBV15,TGTGCCACCAGCATAAGGTCCGGGGGACGAGGGGGCCCTCAAGAGACCCAGTACTTC,CATSIRSGGRGGPQETQYF